A single TCR beta chain is shown here with its context. The antigen remains undetermined. Researchers used the Oncomine TCR Beta short-read assay to sequence DNA from cultured CD4+ T cells. In TCRdb, the PCR reads were re-called with MiXCR into one record per CDR3 protein. This repertoire shows about 21,000 distinct CDR3 sequences, under 80% found once; its top ten account for more than 6.5%. Regarding treatment: approximately nine-day PBMC culture with coronavirus spike peptide pools or control peptides (ViraFEST assay). Cultures used more than 1.5 million PBMCs per well, approximately 9.8 IU/ml IL-2 and 9.5 to 10 ug/ml peptides. The sample belongs to a study of vaccination and CD4 T cells after COVID-19. The V gene lost 1 base and the J gene lost 3 bases, with 7 bases spanning the gap. Germline CDR1 reads SGHNT; CDR2 reads YYREEE (reference sequence). The CDR3 has 14 amino acids.

The V gene is TRBV5-4, the J gene TRBJ2-2; a weak D match, TRBD1 (6 bases). The source material was CD4+ T cells from blood, cultured in vitro. The origin of this receptor is a human donor who had recovered from COVID-19. CDR3 protein: CASSLYRDTGELFF. In DNA form, the CDR3 reads TGTGCCAGCAGCTTGTACAGGGACACCGGGGAGCTGTTTTTT.